This T cell receptor beta chain derives from a study of control samples from healthy donors and cancer patients. Points on this clone: The identical CDR3 is also encoded by other nucleotide sequences in the sample.

Clones were read by immunoSEQ multiplex PCR, and TCRdb kept only the in-frame ones, dropping some. This table has under 200,000 clones, about 93% appearing once. CDR1 is MDHEN and CDR2 is SYDVKM in the germline V gene. The length of the CDR3 is 15 residues. Trimming removed 4 bases from V and 1 base from J, with 14 bases in between. The source of this sequence is a woman younger than 45 in good health. The chain recombines TRBV28 with TRBJ2-7; D tentatively fits TRBD1 or TRBD2 (5 bases each). The specimen sequenced was blood. CDR3 residues: CASSSSGTSSYEQYF. As DNA, the CDR3 is TGTGCCAGCAGTTCCTCCGGGACCTCGTCCTACGAGCAGTACTTC. Together with reference TRBV28 and TRBJ2-7, the CDR3 gives the full variable domain: DVKVTQSSRYLVKRTGEKVFLECVQDMDHENMFWYRQDPGLGLRLIYFSYDVKMKEKGDIPEGYSVSREKKERFSLILESASTNQTSMYLCASSSSGTSSYEQYFGPGTRLTVT.